Below are 32 T cell receptor beta chains sequenced from a single sample in a study of cytomegalovirus exposure and HLA in healthy donors (dated 2017 in TCRdb). The library was obtained by the immunoSEQ multiplex PCR assay. For the multiplex PCR, a mixture combining 60 forward primers for TCR Vbeta segments and 13 reverse primers for TCR Jbeta segments was used. Drawn from immuneACCESS, this table holds only the in-frame rearrangements with V and J called that TCRdb kept. Clones are partly lost; checked studies trace under half to an unresolved V gene and leave the rest unexplained. The sample table lists under 150,000 clones, 70% to 85% of them with a count of one. Jointly, the top ten make up around 3% of the sample. Sequenced material: PBMCs. These receptors were obtained from a boy between 2 and 10 years old in good health and CMV-seronegative.

Details on this clone: Other DNA sequences in the sample encode the same CDR3. The chain is built from TRBV6-4 and TRBJ2-3; TRBD1 matches at 7 bases. Trimming at V came to 0 bases and at J to 4 bases, leaving 4 bases not matched to a gene. CDR1 is MRHNA and CDR2 is SNTAGT in the germline V gene. CDR3 length: 15 residues. CDR3 loop: CASSDSGQGADTQYF. The CDR3, as DNA: TGTGCCAGCAGTGACTCGGGGCAGGGGGCAGATACGCAGTATTTT.

Regarding this clone: The sample holds other DNA sequences that translate to the same CDR3. The chain has TRBV4-3 and TRBJ1-3, with a possible D match to TRBD1 (6 bases). The CDR3 has 18 amino acids. CDR1 is LGHNA, CDR2 YSLEER, per germline. V shed 0 bases and J shed 2 bases, with 17 bases lying between them. CDR3 nucleotide sequence: TGCGCCAGCAGCCAAGACAGGGGAACCACCGGCCCTGGAAACACCATATATTTT. Amino acids: CASSQDRGTTGPGNTIYF.

V and J are TRBV19 and TRBJ1-5; the D is unclear. Germline V gives CDR1 LNHDA, CDR2 SQIVND (reference sequence). This CDR3 spans 15 amino acids. V lost 3 bases and J lost 0, with 9 bases in between. The CDR3 spells CASSMTAYSNQPQHF. CDR3 nucleotide sequence: TGTGCCAGTAGTATGACTGCTTATAGCAATCAGCCCCAGCATTTT.

This chain joins TRBV6-4 and TRBJ1-2; D remains unclear. This CDR3 is 14 amino acids long. CDR1 and CDR2 (germline): MRHNA, SNTAGT. The V end lost 3 bases, the J end lost 6 bases, and 14 bases lay between the germline ends. Here the CDR3 reads CASSDGLSLDGYTF. Here the CDR3 DNA reads TGTGCCAGCAGTGATGGACTCTCCCTGGATGGCTACACCTTC.

The rearrangement uses TRBV15 and TRBJ1-4; TRBD1 is a possible D gene (5 bases). The V gene lost 0 bases and the J gene lost 3 bases, with 11 bases spanning the gap. The CDR3 loop spans 16 amino acids. CDR1 is LNHNV, CDR2 YYDKDF, per germline (reference sequence). The CDR3 DNA reads TGTGCCACCAGCAGAGATCTTGCAGGGCCTAATGAAAAACTGTTTTTT. This codes for CATSRDLAGPNEKLFF.

The rearrangement joins TRBV6-6 to TRBJ1-5; possibly TRBD1 for D (6 bases). The CDR3 length is 15 residues. From germline, CDR1 is MNHNY and CDR2 SVGAGI (reference sequence). With 5 bases removed from V and 2 bases from J, the gap between germline ends came to 13 bases. The CDR3 DNA sequence: TGTGCCAGCAGTACCAGTAAGGGGGGCAATCAGCCCCAGCATTTT. This encodes CASSTSKGGNQPQHF.

A single count supports this clone. Other DNA sequences from this sample encode an identical CDR3 as well. The chain employs TRBV5-4 and TRBJ1-2; tentative D call: TRBD1 (6 bases). Germline V gene lookup returns CDR1 SGHNT and CDR2 YYREEE (reference sequence). Trimming removed 2 bases from V and 4 bases from J, with 9 bases in between. The CDR3 has 13 amino acids. The CDR3 nucleotides are TGTGCCAGCAGCTTTCGAGGGGGCTATGGCTACACCTTC. Its translation: CASSFRGGYGYTF.

The chain uses TRBV30 and TRBJ1-2; 9 bases are a match to TRBD1. The CDR3 contains 15 residues. The V gene end was trimmed by 1 base and the J gene end by 5 bases; junction bases not matched to a gene: 8. From germline, CDR1 is GTSNPN and CDR2 SVGIG (reference sequence). CDR3: CAWSGGQGLAYGYTF. The DNA of the CDR3 is TGTGCCTGGAGTGGGGGACAGGGACTCGCGTATGGCTACACCTTC. Full variable domain (remainder filled in from reference TRBV30 and TRBJ1-2): SQTIHQWPATLVQPVGSPLSLECTVEGTSNPNLYWYRQAAGRGLQLLFYSVGIGQISSEVPQNLSASRPQDRQFILSSKKLLLSDSGFYLCAWSGGQGLAYGYTFGSGTRLTVV.

This chain uses TRBV4-1 with TRBJ2-5, with 9 bases fitting TRBD2. CDR3 size: 16 residues. Germline loops: CDR1 MGHRA, CDR2 YSYEKL. V gave up 1 base and J gave up 2 bases; unmatched junction bases: 5. The CDR3 protein is CASSQVLSGGQETQYF. The CDR3 DNA follows: TGCGCCAGCAGCCAAGTCTTGAGCGGGGGGCAAGAGACCCAGTACTTC.

This clone has a single count. The CDR3 reads CASSPETVALGEQFF. The CDR3 nucleotides read TGTGCCAGCAGCCCAGAGACAGTGGCCCTTGGTGAGCAGTTCTTC. The chain carries TRBV11-3 and TRBJ2-1; a weak D match, TRBD1 (5 bases). V lost 5 bases to trimming and J lost 9 bases, with 20 bases between them. This CDR3 has 15 amino acids. Germline CDR1 reads SGHNT; CDR2 reads YENEEA. Drawing the rest from reference TRBV11-3 and TRBJ2-1, the complete variable domain is EAGVVQSPRYKIIEKKQPVAFWCNPISGHNTLYWYLQNLGQGPELLIRYENEEAVDDSQLPKDRFSAERLKGVDSTLKIQPAELGDSAVYLCASSPETVALGEQFFGPGTRLTVL.

This clone was observed a handful of times. This chain links TRBV6-6 with TRBJ1-2, with TRBD1 matching 8 bases. Germline CDR1 reads MNHNY; CDR2 reads SVGAGI (reference sequence). Trimming at V came to 9 bases and at J to 8 bases, leaving 5 bases not matched to a gene. The CDR3 extends over 11 amino acids. DNA for the CDR3: TGTGCCAGTCGACAGGGGAACGGCTACACCTTC. Translated: CASRQGNGYTF.

The rearrangement uses TRBV5-6 and TRBJ1-2; a possible D gene is TRBD1 (6 bases). CDR3 length: 15 amino acids. V was pared by 4 bases and J by 4 bases, with 17 bases between. Germline CDR1 SGHDT, CDR2 YYEEEE. CDR3 in amino acids: CASSELQGSLYGYTF. The CDR3 bases are TGTGCCAGCAGCGAGTTACAGGGATCTCTCTATGGCTACACCTTC. Looking up the rest from reference TRBV5-6 and TRBJ1-2 gives the full variable domain: DAGVTQSPTHLIKTRGQQVTLRCSPKSGHDTVSWYQQALGQGPQFIFQYYEEEERQRGNFPDRFSGHQFPNYSSELNVNALLLGDSALYLCASSELQGSLYGYTFGSGTRLTVV.

V and J are TRBV6-4 and TRBJ2-1, with 9 bases matching TRBD2. The CDR3 sequence is 15 residues long. Germline CDR1 and CDR2: MRHNA and SNTAGT. The V gene end was trimmed by 6 bases and the J gene end by 4 bases; junction bases not matched to a gene: 7. CDR3 region: CASSPIAGDYNEQFF. The CDR3 nucleotides read TGTGCCAGCAGCCCAATAGCGGGAGATTACAATGAGCAGTTCTTC.

The chain couples TRBV14 to TRBJ2-5; D remains unclear. The CDR3 extends over 12 amino acids. Germline V gene data show CDR1 as SGHDN and CDR2 as FVKESK. The V and J ends lost 4 bases and 10 bases respectively, with 13 bases between them. The CDR3 is CASSPQEFVQYF. Written as DNA, the CDR3 is TGTGCCAGCAGCCCCCAGGAATTTGTCCAGTACTTC.

This rearrangement joins TRBV4-1 to TRBJ1-2; TRBD1 might be the D (6 bases). The CDR3 has 13 residues. The V end lost 1 base, the J end lost 6 bases, and 9 bases lay between the germline ends. CDR1 and CDR2 from the germline V gene are MGHRA and YSYEKL. CDR3 DNA: TGCGCCAGCAGCCAAGTTAACAGGGATGGCTACACCTTC. Its protein is CASSQVNRDGYTF.

The gene calls are TRBV18 and TRBJ1-2; TRBD1 aligns across 8 bases. Per germline, CDR1 KGHSH and CDR2 LQKENI. CDR3 length: 14 residues. The V segment lost 3 bases and the J segment 6 bases; nucleotides outside the gene matches: 6. CDR3 loop: CASSPLDRENGYTF. The CDR3 nucleotides are TGTGCCAGCTCACCTCTGGACAGGGAGAATGGCTACACCTTC.

This rearrangement joins TRBV5-8 to TRBJ2-7; TRBD2 matches at 7 bases. The CDR3 length is 15 residues. Germline-derived CDR1 and CDR2 are SGHTS and YDEGEE. The trim removed 7 bases at V and 5 bases at J, leaving 15 bases unmatched. This chain's CDR3 is CASVPGRGPPNEQYF. CDR3 nucleotides: TGTGCCAGCGTCCCAGGGAGGGGACCGCCGAACGAGCAGTACTTC.

V gene TRBV9 combines with J gene TRBJ2-1, with 10 positions matching TRBD2. This CDR3 has 17 amino acids. V dropped 0 bases and J dropped 5; count of bases not matched to a gene: 8. The germline CDR1 and CDR2 sequences are SGDLS and YYNGEE. The CDR3 spells CASSVARQLAGHNEQFF. The CDR3 DNA reads as TGTGCCAGCAGCGTAGCTAGGCAACTAGCGGGGCACAATGAGCAGTTCTTC.

This clone occurred once. This chain uses TRBV7-6 with TRBJ2-5; D not certain. CDR1 and CDR2 from the germline V gene are SGHVS and FNYEAQ. V was trimmed by 2 bases and J by 2 bases, leaving 6 bases between them. There are 13 residues in the CDR3. The CDR3 coding sequence is TGTGCCAGCAGCTTAAAACTTCAAGAGACCCAGTACTTC. Its translation is CASSLKLQETQYF.

The chain links TRBV6-4 to TRBJ2-7; D call uncertain. Germline lookup yields CDR1 MRHNA and CDR2 SNTAGT. This CDR3 is 16 amino acids long. Trimming took off 2 bases at V and 0 bases at J, with 14 bases between the two ends. The CDR3 region has the DNA TGTGCCAGCAGTGACAACCTCCCGATTAGCTCCTACGAGCAGTACGTC. Encoded protein: CASSDNLPISSYEQYV.

This clone was counted only a few times. This chain links TRBV2 with TRBJ1-2; 8 nucleotides agree with TRBD1. V was clipped by 1 base and J by 0 bases; unmatched bases: 7. The germline gives CDR1 SNHLY, CDR2 FYNNEI. The CDR3 consists of 17 residues. CDR3 loop: CASSEVDREKTNYGYTF. In DNA form, the CDR3 reads TGTGCCAGCAGTGAAGTGGACAGGGAGAAAACTAACTATGGCTACACCTTC.

The rearrangement links TRBV28 to TRBJ1-1; 7 bases map to TRBD1. The CDR3 sequence is 11 residues long. With 6 bases clipped from V and 6 bases from J, the junction kept 1 base outside the gene matches. Germline lookup yields CDR1 MDHEN and CDR2 SYDVKM. Here the CDR3 DNA reads TGTGCCAGCAGGGGACAGCCTGAAGCTTTCTTT. This codes for CASRGQPEAFF.

The rearrangement links TRBV7-2 to TRBJ2-7, with D possibly matching TRBD1 (5 bases). Germline V gene data show CDR1 as SGHTA and CDR2 as FQGNSA. This CDR3 is 13 amino acids long. The V gene lost 1 base and the J gene lost 8 bases, with 12 bases spanning the gap. The CDR3 coding sequence is TGTGCCAGCAGCTTAGAAGGACAATATCAGCAGTACTTC. It specifies CASSLEGQYQQYF.

CDR3 nucleotide sequence: TGTGCCAGCAGTTGGACAGGGGACCGTACGAATTCACCCCTCCACTTT. Its translation is CASSWTGDRTNSPLHF. The chain has TRBV2 and TRBJ1-6, with TRBD1 matching 9 bases. Germline V CDR1 and CDR2: SNHLY, FYNNEI. The CDR3 is 16 residues long. The J segment lost 7 bases and the V segment lost 5 bases, leaving 9 bases of the junction unmatched.

The V call is TRBV19, the J call TRBJ2-1, with no clear D. CDR1 and CDR2 from the germline V gene are LNHDA and SQIVND (reference sequence). The V and J ends lost 1 base and 0 bases respectively, with 10 bases between them. The CDR3 runs 16 residues. CDR3 loop: CASSIGRGSSYNEQFF. In DNA, the CDR3 is TGTGCCAGTAGTATAGGGCGCGGCAGCTCCTACAATGAGCAGTTCTTC.

The rearrangement joins TRBV29-1 to TRBJ2-5, with TRBD2 identical over 7 bases. The J call could be wrong; TRBJ2-7 is a better fit for the DNA end. Germline CDR1 reads SQVTM; CDR2 reads ANQGSEA. CDR3 length equals 15 residues. The CDR3 spells CSVEEPSRGDYEQYF. In DNA form, the CDR3 reads TGCAGCGTTGAAGAACCCTCCCGGGGGGACTACGAGCAGTACTTC.

The chain has TRBV15 and TRBJ2-2; D may be TRBD1 (5 bases). CDR1 and CDR2 from the germline V gene are LNHNV and YYDKDF (reference sequence). V lost 0 bases and J lost 6, with 14 bases in between. This CDR3 is built from 16 residues. CDR3: CATSRELRGLAGELFF. The CDR3 DNA is TGTGCCACCAGCAGAGAATTAAGGGGTCTAGCCGGGGAGCTGTTTTTT.

The genes are TRBV12-5 and TRBJ1-1; tentatively, D is TRBD1 (5 bases). The germline CDR1 and CDR2 sequences are LGHNT and FRNRAP. The CDR3 is 13 amino acids. Trimming took off 6 bases at V and 5 bases at J, with 13 bases between the two ends. CDR3 sequence: CASGPQEGTEAFF. Written as DNA, the CDR3 is TGTGCTAGTGGCCCCCAGGAGGGGACTGAAGCTTTCTTT.

The CDR3 sequence: CASSSLASGSSPSDNEQFF. The CDR3 region has the DNA TGTGCCAGCAGCTCTCTCGCGTCGGGGTCTTCGCCCTCTGACAATGAGCAGTTCTTC. V usage is TRBV11-1 and J usage is TRBJ2-1; a possible D gene is TRBD2 (5 bases). Trimming took off 4 bases at V and 5 bases at J, with 27 bases between the two ends. Germline V CDR1 and CDR2: SGHAT, FQDESV (reference sequence). This CDR3 is built from 19 residues.

V gene TRBV30 combines with J gene TRBJ2-2; D gene uncertain. Trimming cost V 8 bases and J 7 bases, with 11 bases left between them. CDR3 length equals 11 residues. CDR1 GTSNPN and CDR2 SVGIG come from the germline V gene (reference sequence). The CDR3 reads CALNGVGELFF. Here the CDR3 DNA reads TGTGCCCTCAACGGAGTCGGGGAGCTGTTTTTT.

The gene calls are TRBV11-1 and TRBJ2-7; no clear D gene. In germline, CDR1 is SGHAT, CDR2 FQDESV (reference sequence). Trimming left V 3 bases short and J 2 bases short, with 11 bases between. This CDR3 is 14 amino acids long. CDR3 residues: CASSFGGSTYEQYF. The DNA for the CDR3 is TGTGCCAGCAGCTTCGGCGGCAGTACCTACGAGCAGTACTTC.

The V gene is TRBV6-5, the J gene TRBJ1-1, with D perhaps TRBD1 (6 bases). CDR1 is MNHEY and CDR2 is SVGAGI in the germline V gene. There are 14 residues in the CDR3. Trimming pared 5 bases from V and 5 bases from J, leaving 15 bases between. This chain's CDR3 is CASSLGRGTTEAFF. In DNA form, the CDR3 reads TGTGCCAGCAGTCTTGGCAGGGGTACTACTGAAGCTTTCTTT.